These 18 T cell receptor beta chains share one sample of origin, sequenced in a study of regulatory T cells in long-lasting Graves disease. The authors built TCR beta libraries using iRepertoire HTBI primers and Arm-PCR of CDR3 regions. Via MiXCR, TCRdb re-called the multiplex PCR reads, giving one row per CDR3 protein. The sample has fewer than 450,000 distinct CDR3 sequences, under 25% seen once. The time point was: persistent/refractory GD, antithyroid drugs over 5 years with positive TRAb. RNA isolated from PBMCs was used to make the TCR library. The sample was peripheral blood mononuclear cells (PBMCs), taken when the disease was refractory, from a patient treated with antithyroid drugs. Receptors originate from a female donor with Graves disease.

The sample holds many counts of this clonotype. The V call is TRBV11-2, the J call TRBJ2-1, with TRBD1 as a possible D gene (5 bases). The length of the CDR3 is 14 residues. Trimming stripped 4 bases from V and 7 bases from J, with 14 bases between. Germline CDR1 is SGHAT and CDR2 is FQNNGV. CDR3 sequence (DNA): TGTGCCAGCAGCTCAATAGCAGGGCGAAATGAGCAGTTCTTC. Protein product: CASSSIAGRNEQFF.

This clonotype was counted a few times. V usage is TRBV6-2 or TRBV6-3 and J usage is TRBJ1-5; no clear D gene. The CDR3 has 13 residues. CDR1 is MNHEY, CDR2 SVGEGT, per germline. Trimming stripped 6 bases from V and 5 bases from J, with 11 bases between. CDR3 in DNA: TGTGCCAGCAGCTCCCTGTTCGATCAGCCCCAGCATTTT. Protein product: CASSSLFDQPQHF.

This clonotype occurred a few times. The genes are TRBV5-6 and TRBJ1-1; D gene ambiguous. The CDR3 covers 16 residues. V was pared by 0 bases and J by 0 bases, with 12 bases between. In germline, CDR1 is SGHDT, CDR2 YYEEEE. The CDR3 protein is CASSLAGETLNTEAFF. CDR3 nucleotide sequence: TGTGCCAGCAGCTTGGCCGGGGAGACCCTGAACACTGAAGCTTTCTTT.

This rearrangement joins TRBV20-1 to TRBJ1-2, with D uncertain. The CDR3 runs to 12 residues. Trimming shortened V by 7 bases and J by 4 bases, and 13 bases separated the two germline ends. Germline V gene sequence: CDR1 DFQATT, CDR2 SNEGSKA (reference sequence). The CDR3 spells CSVREMAYGYTF. For the CDR3, the DNA is TGCAGTGTTAGGGAGATGGCCTATGGCTACACCTTC.

The CDR3 loop is CASSFTTTEAFF. CDR3 coding DNA: TGTGCCAGCAGCTTCACCACCACTGAAGCTTTCTTT. This chain links TRBV7-9 with TRBJ1-1; D is unclear. Deletions cut 3 bases from V and 4 bases from J, with 6 bases between. In germline, CDR1 is SEHNR, CDR2 FQNEAQ (reference sequence). The CDR3 covers 12 residues.

This clonotype was seen at least ten times. The chain carries TRBV20-1 and TRBJ1-5, with 7 bases matching TRBD1. Germline lookup yields CDR1 DFQATT and CDR2 SNEGSKA (reference sequence). Germline trimming cut 6 bases from V and 4 bases from J; bases unmatched to any gene: 6. The length of the CDR3 is 13 residues. The CDR3 region is CSATGDLNQPQHF. The CDR3 nucleotides are TGCAGTGCCACAGGGGATTTGAATCAGCCCCAGCATTTT.

This clonotype was detected a few times. This chain uses TRBV12-3 or TRBV12-4 with TRBJ1-1; D gene uncertain. V was shortened by 2 bases and J by 6 bases, with 10 bases between the two germline ends. The CDR3 length is 13 residues. The CDR3 here is CASSLNSGSEAFF. CDR3 DNA: TGTGCCAGCAGTTTAAACAGTGGTTCTGAAGCTTTCTTT.

The chain combines TRBV6-1 with TRBJ2-4; D is ambiguous. V was cut by 6 bases and J by 6 bases, with 15 bases left in between. Germline CDR1 is MNHNS and CDR2 is SASEGT. The CDR3 totals 14 residues. The CDR3 nucleotides read TGTGCCAGCAGCCAGATAGAAGGATCAAACATTCAGTACTTC. It codes for CASSQIEGSNIQYF.

This clonotype appeared many times. The junction shows a germline mismatch at one end, possibly a read error. V and J are TRBV12-3 or TRBV12-4 and TRBJ1-1; 8 positions agree with TRBD1. The CDR3 length is 14 residues. The CDR3 here is CASSLTGVKTEAFF. CDR3 in DNA: TGTGCCAGCAGCCTGACAGGGGTGAAAACTGAAGCTTTCTTT.

This clonotype appeared many times. The rearrangement joins TRBV24-1 to TRBJ2-7; TRBD2 matches at 14 bases. J gave up 5 bases and V 3 bases, and 5 bases lay outside the gene matches. This CDR3 has 16 amino acids. CDR1 KGHDR and CDR2 SFDVKD come from the germline V gene. CDR3 sequence reads: CATSDGGTSGRNEQYF. In DNA, the CDR3 is TGTGCCACCAGTGATGGGGGGACTAGCGGGAGAAACGAGCAGTACTTC.

This clonotype showed up just a few times. The chain links TRBV7-8 to TRBJ1-4; 7 bases match TRBD1. The germline V gene has CDR1 SGHVS and CDR2 FQNEAQ. This CDR3 spans 16 amino acids. V shed 1 base and J 8 bases; nucleotides not matched to a gene: 10. CDR3 sequence (DNA): TGTGCCAGCAGCTTAGGAGCTGGACAGGAGGGGGAAAAACTGTTTTTT. This sequence encodes CASSLGAGQEGEKLFF.

This clonotype has ten or more counts. The gene calls are TRBV6-1 and TRBJ2-5; 8 bases align to TRBD1. V lost 6 bases and J lost 4; bases outside the gene matches: 1. Germline V gives CDR1 MNHNS, CDR2 SASEGT. CDR3 length: 12 residues. The CDR3 DNA is TGTGCCAGCAGACAGGGGGTAGAGACCCAGTACTTC. Residues: CASRQGVETQYF.

This rearrangement joins TRBV5-1 to TRBJ2-5; TRBD1 might be the D (6 bases). Trimming took 2 bases from V and 1 from J, leaving 21 bases between them. The CDR3 length is 18 residues. Germline V gives CDR1 SGHRS, CDR2 YFSETQ. CDR3 sequence (DNA): TGCGCCAGCAGCTTAATCGGCAGCGAACGAGGGGGCCAAGAGACCCAGTACTTC. Protein sequence: CASSLIGSERGGQETQYF.

The V gene is TRBV19, the J gene TRBJ2-2; 7 bases line up with TRBD1. The germline CDR1 and CDR2 sequences are LNHDA and SQIVND (reference sequence). The length of the CDR3 is 14 residues. V lost 5 bases and J lost 5; bases outside the gene matches: 5. CDR3 sequence reads: CASSSTGSTGELFF. DNA for the CDR3: TGTGCCAGTAGTTCGACAGGGAGTACCGGGGAGCTGTTTTTT. Full variable domain (rest looked up from reference TRBV19 and TRBJ2-2): DGGITQSPKYLFRKEGQNVTLSCEQNLNHDAMYWYRQDPGQGLRLIYYSQIVNDFQKGDIAEGYSVSREKKESFPLTVTSAQKNPTAFYLCASSSTGSTGELFFGEGSRLTVL.

For this clonotype: The junction and the germline gene differ at one end; a read error may be behind it. V gene TRBV20-1 combines with J gene TRBJ2-7; TRBD2 matches at 7 bases. The germline V gene encodes CDR1 DFQATT and CDR2 SNEGSKA (reference sequence). The CDR3 contains 15 residues. The CDR3 loop is CSAKSAAGTTYDQYF. CDR3 bases: TGCAGTGCTAAAAGCGCTGCGGGGACTACCTACGATCAGTACTTC.

This clonotype was recorded many times. CDR3 DNA: TGTGCCAGCAGTTTAACCCCCCGGGGGGACACTGAAGCTTTCTTT. It codes for CASSLTPRGDTEAFF. The V call is TRBV28, the J call TRBJ1-1, with D maybe TRBD1 (5 bases). The V gene's germline CDR1 is MDHEN and CDR2 SYDVKM. The V gene lost 2 bases and the J gene lost 3 bases, with 13 bases spanning the gap. The CDR3 covers 15 residues.

This clonotype was detected many times. In nucleotides, the CDR3 is TGTGCCAGCAGCTTGGGAGCGGGACCGAGTCTCGGGGAGCTGTTTTTT. Translating gives CASSLGAGPSLGELFF. The chain joins TRBV11-2 to TRBJ2-2; 7 bases are shared with TRBD2. J gave up 7 bases and V 3 bases, and 11 bases lay outside the gene matches. CDR1 is SGHAT and CDR2 is FQNNGV in the germline V gene. The CDR3 is 16 residues long.

In its sample, this clonotype was seen a few times. The chain is built from TRBV29-1 and TRBJ2-7; 7 nucleotides align to TRBD2. Germline trimming cut 6 bases from V and 3 bases from J; bases unmatched to any gene: 8. This CDR3 spans 13 amino acids. CDR1 is SQVTM, CDR2 ANQGSEA, per germline. The CDR3 DNA reads as TGCAGCGTGTCCGTGGGGGACTACTACGAGCAGTACTTC. As protein: CSVSVGDYYEQYF.